This TCR beta chain was recorded in a study of OX40 agonist ivuxolimab in advanced cancers. Method: immunoSEQ multiplex PCR; TCRdb's copy keeps in-frame clones and lacks some. The table lists 55,000 to 95,000 clones, roughly 88% of them singletons. Worth noting for this clone: Its specificity is unknown.

V gave up 0 bases and J gave up 1 base, with 7 bases separating them. The CDR3 loop spans 14 amino acids. Germline V gene data show CDR1 as SGHRS and CDR2 as YFSETQ. Cycle 7 day 1, cycle 4 day 1, and baseline were the timepoints at which blood was sampled. Findings of the study overall: Compared with others, partial responders at 0.1-3.0 mg/kg displayed clonal expansion among the lowest. Mean expanded clone counts were higher in CD8+ than CD4+ T cells. Clonal expansion was seen in CD4+ and CD8+ blood T cells by week 6 at 0.1 to 3.0 mg/kg.

This chain links TRBV5-1 with TRBJ2-5; D is undetermined. This clonotype was sampled from an adult with an advanced solid tumor such as melanoma, head and neck, liver or kidney cancer. Sequenced material: CD4+ or CD8+ T cells sorted from blood, taken in a trial of the OX40 agonist ivuxolimab. The CDR3 DNA reads as TGCGCCAGCAGCTTGGGTCTCGTCCAAGAGACCCAGTACTTC. This codes for CASSLGLVQETQYF.